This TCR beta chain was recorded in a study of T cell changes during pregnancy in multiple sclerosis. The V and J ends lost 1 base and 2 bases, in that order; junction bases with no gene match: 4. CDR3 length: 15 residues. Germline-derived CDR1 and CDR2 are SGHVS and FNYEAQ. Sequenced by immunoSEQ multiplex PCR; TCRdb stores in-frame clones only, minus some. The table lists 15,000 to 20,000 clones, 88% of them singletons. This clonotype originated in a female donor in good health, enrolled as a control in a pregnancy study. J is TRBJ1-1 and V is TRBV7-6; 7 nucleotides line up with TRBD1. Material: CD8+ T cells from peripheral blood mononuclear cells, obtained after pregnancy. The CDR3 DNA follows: TGTGCCAGCAGCTTAGACAGGGGAGTCAACACTGAAGCTTTCTTT. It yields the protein CASSLDRGVNTEAFF.